The 26 T cell receptor beta chains in this list originate from one sample, sequenced in a study of T cell repertoires in cytomegalovirus infection. What these receptors recognize is not known. Using its own MiXCR run on the reads, TCRdb lists one record per CDR3 protein. The table lists hundreds of thousands of distinct CDR3 sequences, around 30% of them singletons, with 11% to 15% in the top ten. The starting material was cultured CD8+ T cells from PBMCs, obtained from culture after CMV antigen stimulation. The receptor set was obtained from a human donor in good health (CMV status not recorded). Some clones in this sample may be carry-over from other donors' samples.

The rearrangement uses TRBV10-2 and TRBJ2-5; D unresolved. Germline CDR1 and CDR2: WSHSY and SAAADI. This CDR3 is 15 amino acids long. V lost 2 bases, J lost 5 bases, and 15 bases lay in between. For the CDR3, the DNA is TGCGCCAGCAGTGAGGGGTGGGGTTTAGGGGAGACCCAGTACTTC. This codes for CASSEGWGLGETQYF.

This clonotype has ten or more counts. The rearrangement links TRBV7-2 to TRBJ2-3; 12 bases fit TRBD2. CDR3 length: 15 amino acids. Trimming at V came to 3 bases and at J to 4 bases, leaving 2 bases not matched to a gene. Germline lookup yields CDR1 SGHTA and CDR2 FQGNSA. The CDR3 reads CASSFLAGGPDTQYF. CDR3 in DNA: TGTGCCAGCAGCTTTCTAGCGGGGGGGCCAGATACGCAGTATTTT.

This clonotype was counted many times. This rearrangement joins TRBV7-2 to TRBJ1-4; D is undetermined. The germline V and J ends were trimmed by 4 bases and 3 bases, with 6 bases remaining between them. CDR1 is SGHTA and CDR2 is FQGNSA in the germline V gene. The CDR3 is 13 amino acids. The CDR3 is CASSSPPNEKLFF. CDR3 bases: TGTGCCAGCAGCTCCCCCCCTAATGAAAAACTGTTTTTT.

This clonotype occurred a few times. The rearrangement joins TRBV5-4 to TRBJ2-3; no definite D call. The CDR3 sequence is 13 residues long. Germline CDR1 reads SGHNT; CDR2 reads YYREEE (reference sequence). V was trimmed by 0 bases and J by 2 bases, leaving 4 bases between them. The CDR3 coding sequence is TGTGCCAGCAGCTTGGACATCACAGATACGCAGTATTTT. Its translation is CASSLDITDTQYF.

This chain links TRBV24-1 with TRBJ1-2; D unresolved. V shed 3 bases and J shed 6 bases, with 13 bases lying between them. Germline CDR1 KGHDR, CDR2 SFDVKD. CDR3 length: 14 amino acids. Written as DNA, the CDR3 is TGTGCCACCAGTGATATGGCCGGGAGAAATGGCTACACCTTC. It specifies CATSDMAGRNGYTF.

This chain uses TRBV6-5 with TRBJ1-3, with D hard to call. The CDR3 length is 13 residues. Per germline, CDR1 MNHEY and CDR2 SVGAGI. The V end was cut by 2 bases, the J end by 2 bases, with 4 bases between. The CDR3, as DNA: TGTGCCAGCAGTTACGGTACTGGAAACACCATATATTTT. It yields the protein CASSYGTGNTIYF.

This clonotype was observed a handful of times. The chain carries TRBV9 and TRBJ2-6; tentatively, D is TRBD1 (6 bases). Germline V gene data show CDR1 as SGDLS and CDR2 as YYNGEE. Trimming removed 3 bases at V and 0 bases at J, with 13 bases between. There are 17 residues in the CDR3. DNA of the CDR3: TGTGCCAGCAGCGAGGGACAAGGCAACTCTGGGGCCAACGTCCTGACTTTC. Translated, it gives CASSEGQGNSGANVLTF.

The rearrangement uses TRBV19 and TRBJ2-5; weak D call: TRBD2 (6 bases). With 3 bases removed from V and 5 bases from J, the gap between germline ends came to 10 bases. The CDR3 covers 13 residues. Germline V gene lookup returns CDR1 LNHDA and CDR2 SQIVND (reference sequence). CDR3 sequence (DNA): TGTGCCAGTAGTATGCCGGGGAGGGAGACCCAGTACTTC. Protein sequence: CASSMPGRETQYF.

V usage is TRBV25-1 and J usage is TRBJ2-7; TRBD1 matches 9 bases. The CDR3 totals 14 residues. Unmatched junction bases numbered 7, after V lost 5 bases and J lost 5 bases. Germline V gene sequence: CDR1 MGHDK, CDR2 SYGVNS. CDR3 loop: CASSSGTGFDEQYF. The DNA of the CDR3 is TGTGCCAGCAGTTCGGGGACAGGGTTCGACGAGCAGTACTTC.

In this sample, this clonotype turned up once. Written as DNA, the CDR3 is TGCGCCAGCAGTGTCACTAGCGGTAACACCGGGGAGCTGTTTTTT. Residues: CASSVTSGNTGELFF. J is TRBJ2-2 and V is TRBV10-2; 8 bases agree with TRBD2. Germline-derived CDR1 and CDR2 are WSHSY and SAAADI. V shed 4 bases and J 2 bases; nucleotides not matched to a gene: 3. There are 15 residues in the CDR3.

This rearrangement joins TRBV6-5 to TRBJ1-1, with D hard to call. V lost 5 bases and J lost 0, with 13 bases in between. This CDR3 has 15 residues. In germline, CDR1 is MNHEY, CDR2 SVGAGI. The CDR3 sequence: CASSLGGDMNTEAFF. Written as DNA, the CDR3 is TGTGCCAGCAGTCTAGGTGGGGATATGAACACTGAAGCTTTCTTT.

This clonotype occurred a few times. The rearrangement joins TRBV24-1 to TRBJ2-5; the D call may be TRBD1 or TRBD2 (5 bases each). V gave up 2 bases and J gave up 4 bases, with 16 bases separating them. Per the germline V gene, CDR1 is KGHDR and CDR2 is SFDVKD. This CDR3 spans 16 amino acids. The CDR3 here is CATSDWPGTAPETQYF. Written as DNA, the CDR3 is TGTGCCACCAGTGATTGGCCAGGGACCGCGCCAGAGACCCAGTACTTC.

This clonotype has at least ten counts. The rearrangement links TRBV12-3 or TRBV12-4 to TRBJ1-1; weak D call: TRBD1 (6 bases). V lost 8 bases, J lost 11 bases, and 18 bases lay in between. The CDR3 has 12 residues. Here the CDR3 reads CASSLAGVGAFF. DNA of the CDR3: TGTGCCAGCTCCCTGGCAGGGGTTGGGGCTTTCTTT.

The V gene is TRBV24-1, the J gene TRBJ2-2, with D perhaps matching TRBD1 or TRBD2 (6 bases each). The CDR3 totals 17 residues. Trimming stripped 8 bases from V and 4 bases from J, with 22 bases between. Germline-derived CDR1 and CDR2 are KGHDR and SFDVKD. CDR3 sequence (DNA): TGTGCCACCATGTCGTCCTATGTGGGGGGCTCCACCGGGGAGCTGTTTTTT. Translation gives CATMSSYVGGSTGELFF.

The chain carries TRBV27 and TRBJ2-1; 8 bases agree with TRBD1. Germline-derived CDR1 and CDR2 are MNHEY and SMNVEV (reference sequence). The CDR3 runs 15 residues. V dropped 3 bases and J dropped 8; count of bases not matched to a gene: 9. The CDR3 sequence is CASSFIGTGRDEQFF. DNA for the CDR3: TGTGCCAGCAGTTTCATAGGGACAGGCAGGGATGAGCAGTTCTTC.

The chain has TRBV5-6 and TRBJ2-5; D remains ambiguous. Germline CDR1 and CDR2: SGHDT and YYEEEE. The CDR3 has 13 amino acids. Trimming took off 1 base at V and 9 bases at J, with 13 bases between the two ends. The CDR3 region is CASSLTEPGAQYF. For the CDR3, the DNA is TGTGCCAGCAGCTTGACGGAGCCTGGGGCCCAGTACTTC. Complete variable domain (other parts from reference TRBV5-6 and TRBJ2-5): DAGVTQSPTHLIKTRGQQVTLRCSPKSGHDTVSWYQQALGQGPQFIFQYYEEEERQRGNFPDRFSGHQFPNYSSELNVNALLLGDSALYLCASSLTEPGAQYFGPGTRLLVL.

The chain recombines TRBV12-3 or TRBV12-4 with TRBJ1-5, with D possibly matching TRBD1 (5 bases). The CDR3 covers 14 residues. The V end was cut by 6 bases, the J end by 3 bases, with 12 bases between. The DNA of the CDR3 is TGTGCCAGCAGGGCGGGGGGAGTCAATCAGCCCCAGCATTTT. Translating gives CASRAGGVNQPQHF.

The chain joins TRBV6-6 to TRBJ2-3; 11 nucleotides match TRBD2. The CDR3 contains 16 residues. Germline V lookup: CDR1 MNHNY, CDR2 SVGAGI (reference sequence). V was clipped by 6 bases and J by 3 bases; unmatched bases: 8. The CDR3 loop reads CASSPVAGGPTDTQYF. CDR3 coding DNA: TGTGCCAGCAGCCCTGTAGCGGGGGGGCCTACAGATACGCAGTATTTT.

This clonotype showed up many times. V gene TRBV7-2 combines with J gene TRBJ2-1; TRBD1 or TRBD2 may be the D gene (5 bases each). Germline-derived CDR1 and CDR2 are SGHTA and FQGNSA. The CDR3 contains 14 residues. V lost 1 base and J 4 bases, leaving 8 bases between the germline ends. CDR3 sequence: CASSLGDHYNEQFF. CDR3 sequence (DNA): TGTGCCAGCAGCTTAGGGGACCATTACAATGAGCAGTTCTTC.

On this clonotype: One base away lies a much larger clone, so this may be a sequencing read error. The chain combines TRBV7-2 with TRBJ1-2, with 7 bases aligning to TRBD1. J lost 6 bases, V lost 4 bases, and 5 bases had no gene match. The CDR3 extends over 13 amino acids. Germline loops: CDR1 SGHTA, CDR2 FQGNSA. The CDR3 spells CASSSRQGNGYTF. The DNA of the CDR3 is TGTGCCAGCAGCTCTAGACAGGGTAATGGCTACACCTTC. Supplemented by reference TRBV7-2 and TRBJ1-2, the full variable domain reads GAGVSQSPSNKVTEKGKDVELRCDPISGHTALYWYRQSLGQGLEFLIYFQGNSAPDKSGLPSDRFSAERTGGSVSTLTIQRTQQEDSAVYLCASSSRQGNGYTFGSGTRLTVV.

This clonotype came up a few times. J is TRBJ2-5 and V is TRBV7-9, with 9 bases aligning to TRBD2. The CDR3 runs to 15 residues. V lost 2 bases, J lost 1 base, and 2 bases stayed unmatched. CDR1 SEHNR and CDR2 FQNEAQ come from the germline V gene (reference sequence). The CDR3 bases are TGTGCCAGCAGCTTAAGGCGGGGGGGCCAAGAGACCCAGTACTTC. Its translation: CASSLRRGGQETQYF. Complete variable domain (other parts from reference TRBV7-9 and TRBJ2-5): DTGVSQNPRHKITKRGQNVTFRCDPISEHNRLYWYRQTLGQGPEFLTYFQNEAQLEKSRLLSDRFSAERPKGSFSTLEIQRTEQGDSAMYLCASSLRRGGQETQYFGPGTRLLVL.

This clonotype occurred a few times. V and J are TRBV11-1 and TRBJ1-3; D uncertain. The germline V gene has CDR1 SGHAT and CDR2 FQDESV (reference sequence). Trimming cost V 1 base and J 0 bases, with 10 bases left between them. CDR3 length equals 16 residues. CDR3: CASSLDNGYSGNTIYF. The DNA of the CDR3 is TGTGCCAGCAGCTTAGACAACGGTTACTCTGGAAACACCATATATTTT.

This clonotype was found a few times. The chain uses TRBV4-3 and TRBJ1-1; perhaps TRBD1 as D (5 bases). The V end was cut by 1 base, the J end by 5 bases, with 11 bases between. Germline lookup yields CDR1 LGHNA and CDR2 YSLEER. The CDR3 has 14 amino acids. The CDR3 sequence: CASSQAVGGTEAFF. CDR3 in DNA: TGCGCCAGCAGCCAAGCAGTGGGGGGAACTGAAGCTTTCTTT.

Concerning this clonotype itself: Mismatch with germline at one junction end may stem from a read error. The chain is built from TRBV9 and TRBJ2-3, with D perhaps matching TRBD1 or TRBD2 (5 bases each). CDR3 size: 14 residues. Germline lookup yields CDR1 SGDLS and CDR2 YYNGEE. CDR3 residues: CVSSVAGDADTQYF. In DNA, the CDR3 is TGTGTCAGCAGCGTAGCTGGGGACGCAGATACGCAGTATTTT. Complete variable domain (other parts from reference TRBV9 and TRBJ2-3): DSGVTQTPKHLITATGQRVTLRCSPRSGDLSVYWYQQSLDQGLQFLIQYYNGEERAKGNILERFSAQQFPDLHSELNLSSLELGDSALYFCVSSVAGDADTQYFGPGTRLTVL.

The chain joins TRBV6-8 to TRBJ2-7; 8 nucleotides line up with TRBD1. CDR1 and CDR2 (germline): MNHGY, SAAAGT. V shed 2 bases, J shed 3 bases, and the junction held 3 bases outside the gene matches. CDR3 length: 14 residues. The CDR3 DNA reads as TGTGCCAGCAGTTACGGACAGGGCGTCTACGAGCAGTACTTC. Encoded protein: CASSYGQGVYEQYF.

This clonotype was counted between two and nine times. This chain connects TRBV7-6 to TRBJ2-5, with 9 bases aligning to TRBD1. V trimming: 6 bases; J trimming: 4 bases; junction bases outside the gene matches: 6. The CDR3 runs 14 residues. The germline V gene encodes CDR1 SGHVS and CDR2 FNYEAQ. The CDR3 DNA reads TGTGCCAGCAGTCCCGGACAGGGGAGAGAGACCCAGTACTTC. Amino acid sequence: CASSPGQGRETQYF.